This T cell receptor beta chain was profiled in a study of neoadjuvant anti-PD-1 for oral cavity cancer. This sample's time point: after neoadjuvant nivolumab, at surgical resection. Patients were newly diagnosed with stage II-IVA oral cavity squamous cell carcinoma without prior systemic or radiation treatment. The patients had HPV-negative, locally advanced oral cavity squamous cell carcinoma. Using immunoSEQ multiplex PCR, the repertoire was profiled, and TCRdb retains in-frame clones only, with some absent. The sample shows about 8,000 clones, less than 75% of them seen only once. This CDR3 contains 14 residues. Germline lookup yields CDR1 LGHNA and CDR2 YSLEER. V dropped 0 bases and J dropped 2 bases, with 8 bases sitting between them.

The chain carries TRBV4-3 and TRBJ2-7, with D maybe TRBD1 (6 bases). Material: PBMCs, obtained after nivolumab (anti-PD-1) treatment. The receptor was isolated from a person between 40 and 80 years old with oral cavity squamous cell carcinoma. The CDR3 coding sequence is TGCGCCAGCAGCCAAGATAACAGGGCCTACGAGCAGTACTTC. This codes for CASSQDNRAYEQYF.